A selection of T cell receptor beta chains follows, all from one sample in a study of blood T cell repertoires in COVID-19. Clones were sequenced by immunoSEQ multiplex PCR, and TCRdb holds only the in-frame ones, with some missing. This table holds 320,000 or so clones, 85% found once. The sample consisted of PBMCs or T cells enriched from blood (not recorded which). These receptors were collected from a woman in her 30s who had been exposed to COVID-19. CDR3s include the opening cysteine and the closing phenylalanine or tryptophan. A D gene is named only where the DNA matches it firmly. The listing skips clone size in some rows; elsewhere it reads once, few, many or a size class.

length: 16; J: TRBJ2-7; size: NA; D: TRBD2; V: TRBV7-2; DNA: TGTGCCAGCAGCTCTTCGCTAGCGGGGGGAACCTACGAGCAGTACTTC; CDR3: CASSSSLAGGTYEQYF
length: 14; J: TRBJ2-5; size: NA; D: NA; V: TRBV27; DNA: TGTGCCAGCATTGGTCCAGGGGACGGAGAGACCCAGTACTTC; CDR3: CASIGPGDGETQYF
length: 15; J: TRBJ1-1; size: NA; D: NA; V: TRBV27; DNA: TGTGCCAGCAGTTTCACACGGGGGGGGGACACTGAAGCTTTCTTT; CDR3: CASSFTRGGDTEAFF
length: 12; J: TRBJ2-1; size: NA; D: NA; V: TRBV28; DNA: TGTGCCAGCAGTTTGCTTCTAAATGAGCAGTTCTTC; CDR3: CASSLLLNEQFF
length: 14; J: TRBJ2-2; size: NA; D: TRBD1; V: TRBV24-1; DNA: TGTGCCACCAGTGATGCCGGACAGGGCCGGGAGCTGTTTTTT; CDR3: CATSDAGQGRELFF
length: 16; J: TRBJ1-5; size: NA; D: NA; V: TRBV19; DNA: TGTGCCAGTAGTATAAGTACGACTTATAGCAATCAGCCCCAGCATTTT; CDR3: CASSISTTYSNQPQHF
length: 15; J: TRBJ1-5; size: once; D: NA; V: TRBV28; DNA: TGTGCCAGCAGTTGGTCAGGCACTTTAAATCAGCCCCAGCATTTT; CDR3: CASSWSGTLNQPQHF
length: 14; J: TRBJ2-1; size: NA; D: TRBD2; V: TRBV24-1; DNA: TGTGCCACCAGAGTAGCGGGACCCTCCAATGAGCAGTTCTTC; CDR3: CATRVAGPSNEQFF
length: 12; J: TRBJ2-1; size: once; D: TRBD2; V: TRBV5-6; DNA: TGTGCCAGCAGCCCGACTGGACTAGGGCAGTTCTTC; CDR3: CASSPTGLGQFF
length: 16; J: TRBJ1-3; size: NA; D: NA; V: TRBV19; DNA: TGTGCCGCCTCAAAGGCAGCCAGGGTCTCTGGAAACACCATATATTTT; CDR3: CAASKAARVSGNTIYF
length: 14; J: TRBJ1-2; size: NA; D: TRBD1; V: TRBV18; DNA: TGTGCCAGCTCACCCGGGACAGTGATCTCTGGCTACACCTTC; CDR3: CASSPGTVISGYTF
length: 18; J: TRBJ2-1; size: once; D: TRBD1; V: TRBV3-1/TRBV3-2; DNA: TGTGCCAGCAGCCAAAGGACCGGGCTTGGGACAGGTTTCAATGAGCAGTTCTTC; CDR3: CASSQRTGLGTGFNEQFF
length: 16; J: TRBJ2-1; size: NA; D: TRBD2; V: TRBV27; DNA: TGTGCCAGCAGTTTATCCTGGGGGGGGACTTACAATGAGCAGTTCTTC; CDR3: CASSLSWGGTYNEQFF